This T cell receptor beta chain is from a study of identical twins. This clonotype was recorded a few times. TCRdb re-called the 5' RACE reads with MiXCR, one entry per CDR3 protein. The sample carries 450,000 or so distinct CDR3 sequences, more than 13% recorded once. CDR3 length equals 18 residues. Trimming removed 0 bases from V and 0 bases from J, with 16 bases in between. These same records also appear under a second study, on yellow fever vaccine responses in identical twins.

The sequenced sample was CD4+ T cells sorted from blood. The genes are TRBV12-3 or TRBV12-4 and TRBJ2-3, with D possibly being TRBD2 (6 bases). The receptor was isolated from a woman younger than 30 in good health. CDR3 DNA sequence: TGTGCCAGCAGTTTAGCGGTTAGCGGAGTTACTAGCACAGATACGCAGTATTTT. Its translation is CASSLAVSGVTSTDTQYF.